Reported below is one T cell receptor (beta chain). This sample is drawn from a study of CD8+CD57+ T cells in acquired aplastic anemia. Genomic DNA, serving as template, underwent TCR beta VDJ and CDR3 profiling. TCRdb reanalysed the reads using MiXCR and keeps one entry per CDR3 protein. The repertoire holds roughly 240,000 distinct CDR3 sequences, with roughly half as singletons. The CDR3 has 15 residues. V gave up 0 bases and J gave up 3 bases, with 14 bases separating them. Germline lookup yields CDR1 DFQATT and CDR2 SNEGSKA (reference sequence). Those patients picked for sequencing had displayed CD8+CD57+ cell expansion on flow cytometry. There was no therapy given to any patient before the blood sampling took place.

This chain uses TRBV20-1 with TRBJ1-2; D not certain. The sample comprised sorted CD4+, CD8+, or CD8+CD57+ T cells (not recorded which) from PBMCs. This sequence was found in a human donor with aplastic anemia. The CDR3 sequence: CSARDPGRTDYGYTF. The CDR3 region has the DNA TGCAGTGCTAGAGATCCTGGGCGTACGGACTATGGCTACACCTTC.